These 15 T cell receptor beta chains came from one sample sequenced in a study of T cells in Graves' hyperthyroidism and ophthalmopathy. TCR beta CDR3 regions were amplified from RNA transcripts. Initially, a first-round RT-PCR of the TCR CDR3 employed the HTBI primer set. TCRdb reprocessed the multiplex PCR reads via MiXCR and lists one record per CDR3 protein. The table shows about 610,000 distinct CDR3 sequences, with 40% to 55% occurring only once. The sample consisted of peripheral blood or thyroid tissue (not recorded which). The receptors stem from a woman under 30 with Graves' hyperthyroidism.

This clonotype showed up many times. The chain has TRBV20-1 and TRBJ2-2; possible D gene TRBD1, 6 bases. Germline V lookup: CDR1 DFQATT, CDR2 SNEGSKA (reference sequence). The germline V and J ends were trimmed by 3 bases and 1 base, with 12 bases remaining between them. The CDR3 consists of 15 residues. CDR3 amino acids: CSARVDRRNTGELFF. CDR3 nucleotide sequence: TGCAGTGCTAGGGTGGACAGAAGGAACACCGGGGAGCTGTTTTTT.

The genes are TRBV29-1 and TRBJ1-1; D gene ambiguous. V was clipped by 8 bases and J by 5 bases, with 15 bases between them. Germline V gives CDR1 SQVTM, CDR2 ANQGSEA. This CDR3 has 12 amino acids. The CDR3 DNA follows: TGCAGCAGTTTCGGAATGAGGACTGAAGCTTTCTTT. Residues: CSSFGMRTEAFF.

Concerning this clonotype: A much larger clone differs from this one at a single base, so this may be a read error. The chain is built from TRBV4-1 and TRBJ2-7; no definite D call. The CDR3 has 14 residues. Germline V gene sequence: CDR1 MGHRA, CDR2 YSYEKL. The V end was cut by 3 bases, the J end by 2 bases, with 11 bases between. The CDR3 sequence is CASSQPATAYEQYF. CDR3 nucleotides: TGCGCCAGCAGCCAGCCAGCCACAGCCTACGAGCAGTACTTC.

The CDR3 region is CATRDLASRCEQYF. The CDR3 bases are TGTGCCACCAGAGATCTGGCCTCCAGGTGCGAGCAGTACTTC. This chain links TRBV24-1 with TRBJ2-7; D unclear. The CDR3 contains 14 residues. Germline V gene lookup returns CDR1 KGHDR and CDR2 SFDVKD. V lost 7 bases, J lost 6 bases, and 18 bases lay in between.

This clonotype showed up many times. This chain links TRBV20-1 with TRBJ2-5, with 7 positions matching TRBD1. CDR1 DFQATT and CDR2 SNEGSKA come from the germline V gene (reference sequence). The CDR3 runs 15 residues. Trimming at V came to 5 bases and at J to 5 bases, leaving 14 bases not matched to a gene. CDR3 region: CSAHEQGSEGETQYF. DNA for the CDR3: TGCAGTGCTCACGAACAGGGGTCGGAAGGCGAGACCCAGTACTTC.

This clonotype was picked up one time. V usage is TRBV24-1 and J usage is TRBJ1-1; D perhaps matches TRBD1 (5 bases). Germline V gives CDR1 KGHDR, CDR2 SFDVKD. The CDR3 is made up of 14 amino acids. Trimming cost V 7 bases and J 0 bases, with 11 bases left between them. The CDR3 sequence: CATSLGGMNTEAFF. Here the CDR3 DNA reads TGTGCCACCAGCCTGGGGGGGATGAACACTGAAGCTTTCTTT.

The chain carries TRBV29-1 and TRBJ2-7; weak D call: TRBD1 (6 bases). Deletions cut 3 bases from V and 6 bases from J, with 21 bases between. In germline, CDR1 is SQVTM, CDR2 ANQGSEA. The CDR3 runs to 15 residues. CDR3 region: CSVDTGMGANGEQYF. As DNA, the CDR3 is TGCAGCGTTGATACAGGGATGGGGGCGAATGGCGAGCAGTACTTC.

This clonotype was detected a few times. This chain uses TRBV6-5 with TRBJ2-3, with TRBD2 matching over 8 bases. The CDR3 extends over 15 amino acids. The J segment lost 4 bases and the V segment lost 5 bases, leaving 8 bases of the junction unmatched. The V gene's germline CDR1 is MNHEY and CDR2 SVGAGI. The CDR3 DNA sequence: TGTGCCAGCAGTCGGGAGGGCCCTACGGCAGATACGCAGTATTTT. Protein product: CASSREGPTADTQYF.

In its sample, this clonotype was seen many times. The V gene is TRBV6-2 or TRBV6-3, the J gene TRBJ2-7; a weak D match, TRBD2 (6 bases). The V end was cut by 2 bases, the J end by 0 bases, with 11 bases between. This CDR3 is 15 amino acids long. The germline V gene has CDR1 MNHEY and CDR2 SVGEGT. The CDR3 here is CASSYRRDGSYEQYF. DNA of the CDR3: TGTGCCAGCAGTTACAGGCGGGACGGCTCCTACGAGCAGTACTTC.

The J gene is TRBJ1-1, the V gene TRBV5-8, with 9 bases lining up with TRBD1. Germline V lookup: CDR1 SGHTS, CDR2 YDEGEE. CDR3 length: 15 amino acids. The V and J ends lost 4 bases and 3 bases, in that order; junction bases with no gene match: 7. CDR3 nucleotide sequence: TGTGCCAGCAGCGATCCGGGACAGGGCCACACTGAAGCTTTCTTT. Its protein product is CASSDPGQGHTEAFF.

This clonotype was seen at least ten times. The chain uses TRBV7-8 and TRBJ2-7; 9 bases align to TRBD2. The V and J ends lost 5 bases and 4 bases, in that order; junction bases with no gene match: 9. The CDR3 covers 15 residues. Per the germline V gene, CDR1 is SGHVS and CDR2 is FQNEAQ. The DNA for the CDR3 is TGTGCCAGCAGCGAAGGACTAGCGACTACTTACGAGCAGTACTTC. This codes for CASSEGLATTYEQYF.

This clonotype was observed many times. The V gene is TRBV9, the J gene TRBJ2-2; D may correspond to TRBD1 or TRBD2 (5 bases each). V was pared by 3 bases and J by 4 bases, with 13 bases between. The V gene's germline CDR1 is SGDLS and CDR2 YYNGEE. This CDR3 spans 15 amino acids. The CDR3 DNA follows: TGTGCCAGCAGCGAGGAGAGGGGTTTCACCGGGGAGCTGTTTTTT. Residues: CASSEERGFTGELFF. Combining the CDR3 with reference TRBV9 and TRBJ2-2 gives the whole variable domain DSGVTQTPKHLITATGQRVTLRCSPRSGDLSVYWYQQSLDQGLQFLIQYYNGEERAKGNILERFSAQQFPDLHSELNLSSLELGDSALYFCASSEERGFTGELFFGEGSRLTVL.

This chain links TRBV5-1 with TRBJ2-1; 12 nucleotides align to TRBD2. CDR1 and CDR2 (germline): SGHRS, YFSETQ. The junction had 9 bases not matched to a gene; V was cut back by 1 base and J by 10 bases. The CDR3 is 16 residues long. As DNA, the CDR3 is TGCGCCAGCAGCTTGTATGAGACTAGCGGGAGCGGGGAGCAGTTCTTC. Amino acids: CASSLYETSGSGEQFF.

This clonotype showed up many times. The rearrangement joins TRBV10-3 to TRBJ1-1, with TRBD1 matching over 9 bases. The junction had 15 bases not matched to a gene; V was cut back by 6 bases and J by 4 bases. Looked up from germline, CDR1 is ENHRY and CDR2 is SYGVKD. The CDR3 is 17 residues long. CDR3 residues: CAIRPSTGQGSGTEAFF. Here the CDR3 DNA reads TGTGCCATCAGGCCGTCGACGGGACAGGGCTCGGGCACTGAAGCTTTCTTT.

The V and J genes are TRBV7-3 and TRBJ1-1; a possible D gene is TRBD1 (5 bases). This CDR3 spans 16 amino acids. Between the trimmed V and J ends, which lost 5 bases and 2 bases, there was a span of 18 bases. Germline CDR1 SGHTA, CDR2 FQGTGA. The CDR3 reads CASSVQGAKRNTEAFF. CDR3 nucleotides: TGTGCCAGCAGCGTCCAGGGAGCGAAAAGAAACACTGAAGCTTTCTTT. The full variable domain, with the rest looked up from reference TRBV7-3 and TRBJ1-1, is GAGVSQTPSNKVTEKGKYVELRCDPISGHTALYWYRQSLGQGPEFLIYFQGTGAADDSGLPNDRFFAVRPEGSVSTLKIQRTERGDSAVYLCASSVQGAKRNTEAFFGQGTRLTVV.